The clone carrying this T cell receptor (beta chain) was observed a single time. Looked up from germline, CDR1 is MNHNS and CDR2 is SASEGT. The CDR3 consists of 14 residues. V was pared by 6 bases and J by 3 bases, with 5 bases of the junction left unmatched. Samples came from patients with localized non-small cell lung adenocarcinoma. The entry originates in a study of CD4 and CD8 cells across lung adenocarcinoma regions. TCRdb called the PCR reads again in MiXCR, with one record for every CDR3 protein. The sample has around 15,000 distinct CDR3 sequences; just under 55% are singletons. The chain links TRBV6-1 to TRBJ2-5; TRBD1 matches at 9 bases. The specimen was CD8+ T cells from the center of a lung tumor. This TCR came from a female donor with lung adenocarcinoma. The CD4 and CD8 labels of this study may be unreliable. The CDR3 bases are TGTGCCAGCAGCCACGGGACAGGGAAAGAGACCCAGTACTTC. This gives the protein CASSHGTGKETQYF.